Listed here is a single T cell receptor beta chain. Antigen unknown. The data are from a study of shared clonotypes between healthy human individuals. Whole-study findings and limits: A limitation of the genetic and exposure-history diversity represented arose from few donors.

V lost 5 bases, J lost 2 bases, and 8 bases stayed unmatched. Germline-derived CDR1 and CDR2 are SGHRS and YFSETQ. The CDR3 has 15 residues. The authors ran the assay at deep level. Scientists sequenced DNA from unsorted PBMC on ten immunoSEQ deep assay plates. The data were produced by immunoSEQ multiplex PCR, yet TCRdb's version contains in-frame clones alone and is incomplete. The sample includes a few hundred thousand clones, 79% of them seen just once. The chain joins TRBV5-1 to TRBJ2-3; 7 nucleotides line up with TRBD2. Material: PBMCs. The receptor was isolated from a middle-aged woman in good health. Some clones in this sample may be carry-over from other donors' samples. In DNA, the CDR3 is TGCGCCAGCAGAACAGCCCAGCGGGACACAGATACGCAGTATTTT. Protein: CASRTAQRDTDTQYF.